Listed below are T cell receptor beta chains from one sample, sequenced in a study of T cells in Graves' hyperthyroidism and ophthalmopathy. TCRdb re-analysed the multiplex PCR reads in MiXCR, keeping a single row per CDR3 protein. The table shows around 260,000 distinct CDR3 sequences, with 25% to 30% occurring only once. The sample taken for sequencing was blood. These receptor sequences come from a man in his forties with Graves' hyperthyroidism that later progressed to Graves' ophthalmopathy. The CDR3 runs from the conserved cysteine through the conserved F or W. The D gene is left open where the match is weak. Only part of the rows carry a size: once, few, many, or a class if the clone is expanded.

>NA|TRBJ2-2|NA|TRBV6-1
CASCLGGTGELFF
TGTGCCAGCTGCTTGGGTGGCACCGGGGAGCTGTTTTTT
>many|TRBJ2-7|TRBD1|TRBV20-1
CSARDPTGVYEQYF
TGCAGTGCTAGAGATCCGACAGGGGTGTACGAGCAGTACTTC
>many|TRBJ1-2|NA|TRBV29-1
CSVESGPAMEEYYGYTF
TGCAGCGTTGAATCTGGCCCGGCCATGGAGGAGTACTATGGCTACACCTTC
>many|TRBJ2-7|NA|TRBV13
CASSWGLVYEQYF
TGTGCCAGCAGCTGGGGACTGGTCTACGAGCAGTACTTC
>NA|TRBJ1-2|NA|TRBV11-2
CASSLDPSLRKGYTF
TGTGCCAGCAGCTTAGACCCCTCCCTACGAAAAGGCTACACCTTC
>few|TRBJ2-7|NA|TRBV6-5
CASSYSRVHEQYF
TGTGCCAGCAGTTACTCTCGGGTGCACGAGCAGTACTTC
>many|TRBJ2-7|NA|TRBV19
CASSTARGGVQEQYF
TGTGCCAGTAGTACCGCCAGGGGGGGGGTTCAAGAGCAGTACTTC
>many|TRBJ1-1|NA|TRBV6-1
CATQGGLMNTEAFF
TGTGCCACTCAAGGGGGTCTTATGAACACTGAAGCTTTCTTT
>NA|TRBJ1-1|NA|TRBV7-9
CASSLPQGGAEAFF
TGTGCCAGCAGCTTACCCCAGGGAGGAGCTGAAGCTTTCTTT
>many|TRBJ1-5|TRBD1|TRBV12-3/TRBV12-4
CASSLNRGGQPQHF
TGTGCCAGCAGCCTTAACAGGGGAGGCCAGCCCCAGCATTTT
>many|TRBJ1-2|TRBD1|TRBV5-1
CASSETGTDFYGYTF
TGCGCCAGCAGCGAAACCGGGACAGATTTTTATGGCTACACCTTC
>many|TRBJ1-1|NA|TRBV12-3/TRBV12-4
CASSFQGFSTEAFF
TGTGCCAGCAGTTTTCAGGGTTTCAGCACTGAAGCTTTCTTT
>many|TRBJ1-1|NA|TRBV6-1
CASSEYGGTEAFF
TGTGCCAGCAGTGAATATGGGGGGACTGAAGCTTTCTTT
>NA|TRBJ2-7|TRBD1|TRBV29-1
CSVDGQAYEQYF
TGCAGCGTTGACGGACAGGCCTACGAGCAGTACTTC
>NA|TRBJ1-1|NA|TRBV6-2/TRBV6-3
CASTRPKKGVGEAFF
TGTGCCAGCACCCGCCCTAAGAAAGGTGTCGGAGAAGCTTTCTTT
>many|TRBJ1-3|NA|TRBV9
CASAPDRSSGNTIYF
TGTGCCAGCGCCCCAGACAGAAGCTCTGGAAACACCATATATTTT
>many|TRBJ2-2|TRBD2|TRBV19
CASSSSGSATGELFF
TGTGCCAGTAGTAGTAGCGGGAGTGCCACCGGGGAGCTGTTTTTT
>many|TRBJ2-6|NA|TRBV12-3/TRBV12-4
CASSFSPGANVLTF
TGTGCCAGCAGTTTTTCCCCTGGGGCTAACGTCCTGACTTTC
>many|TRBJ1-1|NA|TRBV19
CASSALGGYTEAFF
TGTGCCAGTAGCGCCCTTGGGGGGTACACTGAAGCTTTCTTT
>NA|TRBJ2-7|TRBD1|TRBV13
CASSLGVRGTYEQYF
TGTGCCAGCAGCTTAGGTGTCAGGGGGACCTACGAGCAGTACTTC